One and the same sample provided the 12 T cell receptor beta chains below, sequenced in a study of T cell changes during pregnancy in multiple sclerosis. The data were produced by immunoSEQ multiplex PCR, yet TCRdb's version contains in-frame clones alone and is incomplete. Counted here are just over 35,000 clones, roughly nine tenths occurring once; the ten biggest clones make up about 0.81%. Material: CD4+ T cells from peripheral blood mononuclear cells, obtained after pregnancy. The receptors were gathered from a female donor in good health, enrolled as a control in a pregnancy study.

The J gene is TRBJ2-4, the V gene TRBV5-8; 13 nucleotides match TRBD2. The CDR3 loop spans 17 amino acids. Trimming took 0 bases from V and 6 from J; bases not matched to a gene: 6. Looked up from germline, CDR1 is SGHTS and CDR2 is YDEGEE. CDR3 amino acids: CASSLGGLAGVGNIQYF. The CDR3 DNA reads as TGTGCCAGCAGCTTGGGTGGACTAGCGGGAGTCGGAAACATTCAGTACTTC.

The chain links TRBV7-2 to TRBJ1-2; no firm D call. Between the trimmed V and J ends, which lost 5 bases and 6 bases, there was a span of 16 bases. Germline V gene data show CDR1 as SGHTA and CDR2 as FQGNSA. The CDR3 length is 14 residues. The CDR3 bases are TGTGCCAGCAGCGCCCCAGGAATGAGGGATGGCTACACCTTC. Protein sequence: CASSAPGMRDGYTF.

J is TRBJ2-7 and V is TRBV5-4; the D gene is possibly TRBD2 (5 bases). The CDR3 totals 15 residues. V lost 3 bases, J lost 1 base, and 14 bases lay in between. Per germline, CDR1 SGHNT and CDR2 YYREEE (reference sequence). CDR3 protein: CASSSAGIGSYEQYF. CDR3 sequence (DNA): TGTGCCAGCAGCTCCGCCGGGATCGGGTCCTACGAGCAGTACTTC.

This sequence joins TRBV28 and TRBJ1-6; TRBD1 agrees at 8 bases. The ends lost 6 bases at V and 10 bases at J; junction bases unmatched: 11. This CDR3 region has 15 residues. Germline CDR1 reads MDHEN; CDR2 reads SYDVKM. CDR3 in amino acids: CASRPQGALKSPLHF. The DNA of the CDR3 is TGTGCCAGCAGGCCCCAGGGGGCTTTGAAATCACCCCTCCACTTT.

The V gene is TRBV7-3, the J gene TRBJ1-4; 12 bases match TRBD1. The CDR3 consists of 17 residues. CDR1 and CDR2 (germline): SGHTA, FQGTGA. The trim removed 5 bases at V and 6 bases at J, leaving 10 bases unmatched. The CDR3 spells CASSMGQGAGPHEKLFF. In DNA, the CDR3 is TGTGCCAGCAGCATGGGACAGGGGGCTGGTCCTCATGAAAAACTGTTTTTT.

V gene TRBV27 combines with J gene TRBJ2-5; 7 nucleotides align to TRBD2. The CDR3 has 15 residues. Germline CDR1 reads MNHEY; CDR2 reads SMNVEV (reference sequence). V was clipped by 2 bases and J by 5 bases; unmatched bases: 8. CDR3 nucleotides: TGTGCCAGCAGTTTAGGGGCGGGGGTGGTGGAGACCCAGTACTTC. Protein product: CASSLGAGVVETQYF.

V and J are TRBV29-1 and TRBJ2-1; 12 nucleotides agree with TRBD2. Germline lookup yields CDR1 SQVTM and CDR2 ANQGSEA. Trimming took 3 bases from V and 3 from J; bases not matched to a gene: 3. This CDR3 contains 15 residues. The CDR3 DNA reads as TGCAGCGTTGACGGACTAGCGGGGTACTACAATGAGCAGTTCTTC. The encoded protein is CSVDGLAGYYNEQFF.

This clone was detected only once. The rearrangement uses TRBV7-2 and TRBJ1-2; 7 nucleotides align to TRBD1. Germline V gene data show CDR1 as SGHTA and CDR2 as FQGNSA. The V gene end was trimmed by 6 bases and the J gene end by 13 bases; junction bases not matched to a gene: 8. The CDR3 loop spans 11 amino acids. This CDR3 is CASRTTGTCTF. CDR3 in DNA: TGTGCCAGCAGAACGACAGGGACGTGCACCTTC.

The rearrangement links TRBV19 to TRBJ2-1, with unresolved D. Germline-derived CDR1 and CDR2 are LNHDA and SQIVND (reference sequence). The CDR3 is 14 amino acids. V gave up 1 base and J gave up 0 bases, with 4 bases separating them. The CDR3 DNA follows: TGTGCCAGTAGTATAGCACACTCCTACAATGAGCAGTTCTTC. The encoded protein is CASSIAHSYNEQFF.

The CDR3: CASSEIPRGARDTQYF. The DNA of the CDR3 is TGCGCCAGCAGTGAGATCCCCCGGGGGGCTCGCGATACGCAGTATTTT. The rearrangement uses TRBV10-1 and TRBJ2-3, with a weak D call TRBD2 (7 bases). V was cut by 2 bases and J by 6 bases, with 18 bases left in between. Germline CDR1 WNHNN, CDR2 SYGVQD (reference sequence). This CDR3 has 16 amino acids.

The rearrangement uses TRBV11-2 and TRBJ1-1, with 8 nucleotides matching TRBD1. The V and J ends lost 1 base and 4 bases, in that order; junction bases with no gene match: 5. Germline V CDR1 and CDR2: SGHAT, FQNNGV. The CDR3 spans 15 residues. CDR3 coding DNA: TGTGCCAGCAGCTTAGGGGGTACAGGGGGCACTGAAGCTTTCTTT. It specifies CASSLGGTGGTEAFF.

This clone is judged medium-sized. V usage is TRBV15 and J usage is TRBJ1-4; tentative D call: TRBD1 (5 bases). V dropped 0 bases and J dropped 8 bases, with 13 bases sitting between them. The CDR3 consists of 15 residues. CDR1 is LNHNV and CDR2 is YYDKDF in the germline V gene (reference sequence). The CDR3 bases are TGTGCCACCAGCAGAGATCGCGCAGGGAACGAAAAACTGTTTTTT. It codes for CATSRDRAGNEKLFF. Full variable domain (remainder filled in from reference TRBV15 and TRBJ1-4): DAMVIQNPRYQVTQFGKPVTLSCSQTLNHNVMYWYQQKSSQAPKLLFHYYDKDFNNEADTPDNFQSRRPNTSFCFLDIRSPGLGDTAMYLCATSRDRAGNEKLFFGSGTQLSVL.